This T cell receptor (beta chain) is from a study of blood T cell repertoires in COVID-19. As for the study in general: Acute-phase and convalescent COVID-19 samples originated in the United States, Italy and Spain. The cDNA or gDNA used as material had been derived from T cells, B-cell-depleted T cells, or PBMCs.

The junction had 7 bases not matched to a gene; V was cut back by 0 bases and J by 3 bases. The germline V gene has CDR1 MNHEY and CDR2 SVGEGT. The CDR3 consists of 16 residues. Per the original data handling: Reference gene primer amplification yielded estimated nucleated cell counts. Repertoires were generated with immunoSEQ multiplex PCR, while TCRdb's copy carries only in-frame clones and drops some. V and J calls and clone size come straight from that table; D and trimming were deduced from the DNA. This sample has 200,000 to 250,000 clones, with 80% to 90% found just once. This clone has just one count.

The chain uses TRBV6-2 or TRBV6-3 and TRBJ1-1; 7 bases match TRBD1. The sample was peripheral blood. The source of this sequence is a man older than 75 with acute or convalescent COVID-19. The CDR3 DNA is TGTGCCAGCAGTTACTCGAGTAGGGGGCTTTACACTGAAGCTTTCTTT. This gives the protein CASSYSSRGLYTEAFF.